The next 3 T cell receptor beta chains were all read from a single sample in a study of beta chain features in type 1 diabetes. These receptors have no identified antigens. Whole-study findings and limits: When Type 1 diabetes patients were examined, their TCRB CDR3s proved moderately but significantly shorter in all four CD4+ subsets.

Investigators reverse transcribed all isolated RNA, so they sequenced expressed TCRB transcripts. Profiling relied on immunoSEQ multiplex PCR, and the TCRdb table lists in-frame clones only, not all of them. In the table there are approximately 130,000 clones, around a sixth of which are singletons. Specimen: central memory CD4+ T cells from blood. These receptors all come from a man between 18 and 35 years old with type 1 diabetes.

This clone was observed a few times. The CDR3 sequence is CASSQASGRAAGELFF. CDR3 in DNA: TGTGCCAGCAGCCAGGCCAGCGGGAGGGCCGCCGGGGAGCTGTTTTTT. V and J are TRBV4-2 and TRBJ2-2; 10 bases map to TRBD2. From germline, CDR1 is LGHNA and CDR2 YNFKEQ. V lost 3 bases and J lost 6; bases outside the gene matches: 7. The CDR3 has 16 amino acids.

DNA of the CDR3: TGTGCCAGCAGTGGAGGGACAGCTAGCCCCGAGCAGTACTTC. Protein: CASSGGTASPEQYF. This chain joins TRBV6-1 and TRBJ2-7; TRBD1 agrees at 7 bases. This CDR3 comprises 14 residues. In germline, CDR1 is MNHNS, CDR2 SASEGT. The V gene end was trimmed by 4 bases and the J gene end by 6 bases; junction bases not matched to a gene: 9.

The DNA for the CDR3 is TGTGCCAGCAGTTCGGAGGGCAGGGCACACTTT. Translated: CASSSEGRAHF. This chain connects TRBV28 to TRBJ1-6; maybe TRBD1 (5 bases). The CDR3 runs to 11 residues. Trimming pared 4 bases from V and 19 bases from J, leaving 14 bases between. Germline V gives CDR1 MDHEN, CDR2 SYDVKM.